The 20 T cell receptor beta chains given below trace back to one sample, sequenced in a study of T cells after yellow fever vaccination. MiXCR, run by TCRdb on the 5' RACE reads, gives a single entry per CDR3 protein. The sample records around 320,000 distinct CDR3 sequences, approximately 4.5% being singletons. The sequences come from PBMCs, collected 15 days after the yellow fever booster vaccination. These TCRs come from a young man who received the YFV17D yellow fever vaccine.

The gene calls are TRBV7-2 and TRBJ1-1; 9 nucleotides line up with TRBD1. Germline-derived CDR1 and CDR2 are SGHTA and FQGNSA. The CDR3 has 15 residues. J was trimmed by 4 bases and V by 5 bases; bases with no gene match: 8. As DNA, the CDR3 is TGTGCCAGCAGCGGACAGGGGATGGGCTTCACTGAAGCTTTCTTT. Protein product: CASSGQGMGFTEAFF.

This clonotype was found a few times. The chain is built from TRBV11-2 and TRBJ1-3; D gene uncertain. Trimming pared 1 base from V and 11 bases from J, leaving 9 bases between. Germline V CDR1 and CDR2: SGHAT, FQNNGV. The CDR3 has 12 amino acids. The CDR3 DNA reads TGTGCCAGCAGCTTAGCGGTCGGGGCCATATATTTT. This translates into CASSLAVGAIYF.

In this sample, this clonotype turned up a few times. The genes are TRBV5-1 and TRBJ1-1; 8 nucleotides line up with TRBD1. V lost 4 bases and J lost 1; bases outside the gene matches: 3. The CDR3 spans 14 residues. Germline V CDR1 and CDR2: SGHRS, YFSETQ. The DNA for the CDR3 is TGCGCCAGCAGCGACAGGGGTGGGAACACTGAAGCTTTCTTT. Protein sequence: CASSDRGGNTEAFF. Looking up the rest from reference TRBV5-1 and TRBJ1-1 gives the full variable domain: KAGVTQTPRYLIKTRGQQVTLSCSPISGHRSVSWYQQTPGQGLQFLFEYFSETQRNKGNFPGRFSGRQFSNSRSEMNVSTLELGDSALYLCASSDRGGNTEAFFGQGTRLTVV.

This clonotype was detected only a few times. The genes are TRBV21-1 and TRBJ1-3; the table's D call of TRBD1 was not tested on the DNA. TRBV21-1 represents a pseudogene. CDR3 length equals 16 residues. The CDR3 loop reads CASSKGVGADGNTIYF. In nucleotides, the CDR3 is TGTGCCAGCAGCAAAGGAGTCGGGGCGGATGGAAACACCATATATTTT.

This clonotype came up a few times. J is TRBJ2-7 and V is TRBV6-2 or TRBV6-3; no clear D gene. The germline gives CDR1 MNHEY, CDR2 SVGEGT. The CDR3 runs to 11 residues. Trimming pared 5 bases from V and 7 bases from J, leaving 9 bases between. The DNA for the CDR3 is TGTGCCAGCAGTCCCCGTTGGGAGCAGTACTTC. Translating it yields CASSPRWEQYF.

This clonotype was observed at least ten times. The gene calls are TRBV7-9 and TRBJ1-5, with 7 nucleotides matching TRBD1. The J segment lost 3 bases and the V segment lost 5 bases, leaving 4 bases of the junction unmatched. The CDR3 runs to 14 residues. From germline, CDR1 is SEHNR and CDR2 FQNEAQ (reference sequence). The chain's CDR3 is CASSRTGLNQPQHF. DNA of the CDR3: TGTGCCAGCAGCCGGACAGGTCTCAATCAGCCCCAGCATTTT.

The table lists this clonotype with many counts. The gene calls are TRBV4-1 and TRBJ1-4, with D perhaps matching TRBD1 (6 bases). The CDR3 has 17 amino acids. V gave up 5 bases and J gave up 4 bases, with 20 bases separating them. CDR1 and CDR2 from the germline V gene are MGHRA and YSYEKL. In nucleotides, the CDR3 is TGCGCCAGCAGCGCCCCACGAAGGACAGACATTAATGAAAAACTGTTTTTT. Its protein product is CASSAPRRTDINEKLFF.

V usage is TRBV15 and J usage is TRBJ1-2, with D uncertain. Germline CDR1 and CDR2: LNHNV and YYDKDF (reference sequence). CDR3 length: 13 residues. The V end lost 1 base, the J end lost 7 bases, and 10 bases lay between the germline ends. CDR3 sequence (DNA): TGTGCCACCAGCAGAGGGGCAGTGGTTGGCTACACCTTC. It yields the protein CATSRGAVVGYTF.

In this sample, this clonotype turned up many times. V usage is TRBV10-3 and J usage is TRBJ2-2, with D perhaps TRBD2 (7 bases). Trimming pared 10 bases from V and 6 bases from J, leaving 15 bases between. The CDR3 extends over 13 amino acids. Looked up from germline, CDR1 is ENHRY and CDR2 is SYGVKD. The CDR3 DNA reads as TGTGCCAGTCGGGGGGCCGACGCCGGGGAGCTGTTTTTT. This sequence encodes CASRGADAGELFF.

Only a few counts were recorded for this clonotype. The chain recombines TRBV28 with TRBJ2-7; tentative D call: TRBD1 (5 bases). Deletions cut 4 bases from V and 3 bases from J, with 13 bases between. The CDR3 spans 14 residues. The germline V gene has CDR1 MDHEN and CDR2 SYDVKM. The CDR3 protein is CASSSAPTVYEQYV. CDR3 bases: TGTGCCAGCAGTTCCGCACCGACAGTCTACGAGCAGTACGTC.

The CDR3 DNA follows: TGTGCCAGCAGCTTACCAGGGTGGGCGTATGGCTACACCTTC. Protein product: CASSLPGWAYGYTF. This chain joins TRBV7-2 and TRBJ1-2; TRBD1 might be the D (5 bases). Trimming removed 2 bases at V and 5 bases at J, with 12 bases between. The CDR3 spans 14 residues. Germline V CDR1 and CDR2: SGHTA, FQGNSA.

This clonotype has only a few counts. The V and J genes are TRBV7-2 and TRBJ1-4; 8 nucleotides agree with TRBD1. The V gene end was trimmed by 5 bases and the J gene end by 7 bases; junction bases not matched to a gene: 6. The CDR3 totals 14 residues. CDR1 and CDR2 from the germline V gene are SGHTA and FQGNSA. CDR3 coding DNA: TGTGCCAGCAGCCGAGACAGGGGTGGTGAAAAACTGTTTTTT. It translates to CASSRDRGGEKLFF.

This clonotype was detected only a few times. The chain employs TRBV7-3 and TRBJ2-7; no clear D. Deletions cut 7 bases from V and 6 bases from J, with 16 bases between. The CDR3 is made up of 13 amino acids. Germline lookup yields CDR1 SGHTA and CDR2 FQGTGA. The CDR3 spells CASTPLVQVEQYF. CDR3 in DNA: TGTGCCAGCACTCCGCTAGTTCAGGTCGAGCAGTACTTC.

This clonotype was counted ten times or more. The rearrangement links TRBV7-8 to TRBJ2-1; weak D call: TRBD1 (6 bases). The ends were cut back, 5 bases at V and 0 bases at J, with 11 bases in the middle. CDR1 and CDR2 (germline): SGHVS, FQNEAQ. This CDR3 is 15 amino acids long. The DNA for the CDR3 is TGTGCCAGCAGCCCTCAGGGGAGCTCCTACAATGAGCAGTTCTTC. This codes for CASSPQGSSYNEQFF.

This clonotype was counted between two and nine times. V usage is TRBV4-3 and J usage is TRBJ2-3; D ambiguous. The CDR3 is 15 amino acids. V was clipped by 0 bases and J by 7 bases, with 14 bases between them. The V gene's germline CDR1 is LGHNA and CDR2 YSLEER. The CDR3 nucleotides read TGCGCCAGCAGCCAAGAAATTCCCCCGAAAAATACGCAGTATTTT. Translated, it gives CASSQEIPPKNTQYF.

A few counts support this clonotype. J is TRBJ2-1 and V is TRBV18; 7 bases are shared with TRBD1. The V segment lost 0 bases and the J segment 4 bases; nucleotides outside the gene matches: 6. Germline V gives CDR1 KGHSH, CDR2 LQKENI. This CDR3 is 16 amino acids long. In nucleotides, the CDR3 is TGTGCCAGCTCACCACCCGACAGGGCTAGGTACAATGAGCAGTTCTTC. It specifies CASSPPDRARYNEQFF.

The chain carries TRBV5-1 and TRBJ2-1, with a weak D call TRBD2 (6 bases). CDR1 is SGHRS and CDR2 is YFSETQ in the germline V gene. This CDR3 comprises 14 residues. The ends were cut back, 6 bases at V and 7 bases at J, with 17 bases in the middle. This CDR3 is CASTSAGAGNEQFF. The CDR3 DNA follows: TGCGCCAGCACCAGCGCCGGGGCGGGGAATGAGCAGTTCTTC.

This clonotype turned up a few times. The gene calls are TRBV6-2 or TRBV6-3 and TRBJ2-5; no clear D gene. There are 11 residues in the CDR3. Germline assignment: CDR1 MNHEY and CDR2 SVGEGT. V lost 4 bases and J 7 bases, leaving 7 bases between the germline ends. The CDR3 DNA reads TGTGCCAGCAGTTCCTTGGGGACCCAGTACTTC. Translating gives CASSSLGTQYF.

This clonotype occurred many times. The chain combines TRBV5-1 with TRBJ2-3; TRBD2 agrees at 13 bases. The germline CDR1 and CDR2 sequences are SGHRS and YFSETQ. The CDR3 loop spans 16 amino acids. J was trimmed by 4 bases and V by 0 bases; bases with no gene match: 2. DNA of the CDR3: TGCGCCAGCAGCTTGGCCACTAGCGGGGGGGCAGATACGCAGTATTTT. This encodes CASSLATSGGADTQYF.

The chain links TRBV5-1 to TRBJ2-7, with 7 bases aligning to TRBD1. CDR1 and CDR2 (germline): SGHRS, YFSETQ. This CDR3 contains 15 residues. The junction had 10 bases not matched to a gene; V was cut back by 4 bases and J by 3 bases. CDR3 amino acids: CASSSRGTDLYEQYV. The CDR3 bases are TGCGCCAGCAGCAGTCGAGGGACAGATCTCTACGAGCAGTACGTC.